The 15 T cell receptor beta chains below were found in one sample sequenced in a study of identical twins. Using its own MiXCR run on the 5' RACE reads, TCRdb lists one record per CDR3 protein. The sample has approximately 700,000 distinct CDR3 sequences, roughly 6% seen once. The sample taken for sequencing was naive T cells sorted from blood. All receptors come from a young man in good health.

The chain couples TRBV3-1 to TRBJ2-7; no clear D gene. The germline V gene has CDR1 LGHDT and CDR2 YNNKEL (reference sequence). The germline V and J ends were trimmed by 1 base and 3 bases, with 13 bases remaining between them. This CDR3 is built from 15 residues. Here the CDR3 DNA reads TGTGCCAGCAGCCAAGGGCCAATACCAAACTACGAGCAGTACTTC. Translated, it gives CASSQGPIPNYEQYF.

The chain combines TRBV5-1 with TRBJ1-1, with D hard to call. The V gene lost 5 bases and the J gene lost 12 bases, with 26 bases spanning the gap. This CDR3 comprises 15 residues. Per the germline V gene, CDR1 is SGHRS and CDR2 is YFSETQ. DNA for the CDR3: TGCGCCAGCAGTGAATCACGATCAGCCTATGAGACCCCTTTCTTT. Its protein is CASSESRSAYETPFF.

In this sample, this clonotype turned up many times. V usage is TRBV4-2 and J usage is TRBJ2-7; 9 positions match TRBD2. CDR1 is LGHNA and CDR2 is YNFKEQ in the germline V gene. CDR3 size: 15 residues. After removal of 3 bases from V and 1 base from J, the junction contained 4 bases not matched to a gene. This CDR3 reads CASSHGAGGSYEQYF. In DNA, the CDR3 is TGTGCCAGCAGCCATGGAGCGGGAGGTTCCTACGAGCAGTACTTC.

The chain is built from TRBV5-1 and TRBJ2-1; 11 positions agree with TRBD2. The germline CDR1 and CDR2 sequences are SGHRS and YFSETQ. Germline trimming cut 1 base from V and 9 bases from J; bases unmatched to any gene: 6. This CDR3 contains 15 residues. The CDR3 loop is CASSLSSGRVTEQFF. In DNA, the CDR3 is TGCGCCAGCAGCTTGAGTAGCGGGAGGGTTACTGAGCAGTTCTTC.

This clonotype was counted ten times or more. V gene TRBV12-3 or TRBV12-4 combines with J gene TRBJ2-5; 9 bases line up with TRBD2. The CDR3 sequence is 20 residues long. Losses at the gene ends were 3 bases for V and 2 bases for J; bases not matched to a gene: 19. This CDR3 is CASSFRGVTFSGRKQETQYF. DNA of the CDR3: TGTGCCAGCAGTTTTCGTGGTGTTACTTTCAGCGGGAGGAAACAAGAGACCCAGTACTTC.

This chain joins TRBV7-2 and TRBJ2-2; 8 nucleotides line up with TRBD2. Germline values: CDR1 SGHTA, CDR2 FQGNSA. CDR3 length equals 16 residues. V trimming: 3 bases; J trimming: 2 bases; junction bases outside the gene matches: 5. Here the CDR3 DNA reads TGTGCCAGCAGCTTGTATAGCGGGACAAACACCGGGGAGCTGTTTTTT. Translating gives CASSLYSGTNTGELFF.

The genes are TRBV7-3 and TRBJ1-1; D ambiguous. Trimming stripped 5 bases from V and 4 bases from J, with 11 bases between. Germline lookup yields CDR1 SGHTA and CDR2 FQGTGA. The CDR3 length is 13 residues. The CDR3 DNA sequence: TGTGCCAGCAGCACCCAGCGGGGCACTGAAGCTTTCTTT. This codes for CASSTQRGTEAFF.

This clonotype was recorded many times. The rearrangement links TRBV5-5 to TRBJ2-7, with D unresolved. The V gene lost 1 base and the J gene lost 6 bases, with 11 bases spanning the gap. The CDR3 is 13 amino acids. Germline assignment: CDR1 SGHKS and CDR2 YYEKEE (reference sequence). The CDR3 protein is CASSLFLGREQYV. The CDR3 DNA reads TGTGCCAGCAGCTTGTTTTTAGGCCGCGAGCAGTACGTC.

The chain joins TRBV7-6 to TRBJ2-7, with 8 bases identical to TRBD2. Trimming at V came to 3 bases and at J to 3 bases, leaving 7 bases not matched to a gene. This CDR3 spans 15 amino acids. Per germline, CDR1 SGHVS and CDR2 FNYEAQ. The CDR3 region is CASSFRAGVDYEQYF. CDR3 DNA sequence: TGTGCCAGCAGCTTCCGAGCGGGAGTTGACTACGAGCAGTACTTC. The full variable domain, rest sourced from reference TRBV7-6 and TRBJ2-7, is GAGVSQSPRYKVTKRGQDVALRCDPISGHVSLYWYRQALGQGPEFLTYFNYEAQQDKSGLPNDRFSAERPEGSISTLTIQRTEQRDSAMYRCASSFRAGVDYEQYFGPGTRLTVT.

This clonotype was observed many times. The chain carries TRBV7-6 and TRBJ2-1, with 8 bases matching TRBD1. J gave up 6 bases and V 0 bases, and 7 bases lay outside the gene matches. This CDR3 comprises 16 residues. Germline lookup yields CDR1 SGHVS and CDR2 FNYEAQ. The CDR3 here is CASSLAGQGVANEQFF. The CDR3 DNA reads as TGTGCCAGCAGCTTAGCCGGACAGGGAGTCGCCAATGAGCAGTTCTTC.

This clonotype was found many times. This chain links TRBV12-3 or TRBV12-4 with TRBJ2-3, with 13 positions matching TRBD2. The ends lost 5 bases at V and 10 bases at J; junction bases unmatched: 12. CDR3 length: 16 residues. This CDR3 reads CASSEPGTSGILAQYF. The CDR3, as DNA: TGTGCCAGCAGTGAACCCGGGACTAGCGGGATTTTGGCGCAGTATTTT.

This clonotype has only a few counts. V is TRBV27 and J is TRBJ2-1, with TRBD2 matching 13 bases. Germline V gene sequence: CDR1 MNHEY, CDR2 SMNVEV (reference sequence). The CDR3 length is 15 residues. The junction had 4 bases not matched to a gene; V was cut back by 3 bases and J by 8 bases. The DNA of the CDR3 is TGTGCCAGCAGTTTGACTAGCGGGAGGTTTTATGAGCAGTTCTTC. Translated: CASSLTSGRFYEQFF.

The genes are TRBV11-3 and TRBJ2-1; D remains ambiguous. The CDR3 contains 13 residues. V was clipped by 5 bases and J by 9 bases, with 14 bases between them. Germline CDR1 SGHNT, CDR2 YENEEA. The CDR3, as DNA: TGTGCCAGCAGCGCTAGGACGGCGGCTGAGCAGTTCTTC. It yields the protein CASSARTAAEQFF.

The chain combines TRBV11-3 with TRBJ2-2; no definite D call. Looked up from germline, CDR1 is SGHNT and CDR2 is YENEEA. V gave up 4 bases and J gave up 7 bases, with 7 bases separating them. The length of the CDR3 is 12 residues. CDR3 region: CASSWQFGELFF. The CDR3 bases are TGTGCCAGCAGCTGGCAATTCGGGGAGCTGTTTTTT.

V gene TRBV12-3 or TRBV12-4 combines with J gene TRBJ2-5, with D unclear. Trimming took 1 base from V and 5 from J, leaving 17 bases between them. The CDR3 length is 16 residues. The CDR3 loop is CASSLVLYEIAETQYF. As DNA, the CDR3 is TGTGCCAGCAGTTTAGTTCTATACGAGATTGCGGAGACCCAGTACTTC.